The 20 T cell receptor beta chains reported below all come from one sample, sequenced in a study of human T cells and chemical hapten exposure. TCRdb independently ran MiXCR on the RACE reads; one entry per CDR3 protein. Of about 82,000 distinct CDR3 sequences listed, approximately 7% are singletons. This sample's time point: patch test 2, 6 weeks after DPC sensitization. Treatment given: therapeutic diphenylcyclopropenone sensitization with weekly scalp DPC. The sample here was whole blood, taken in connection with sensitization to the hapten diphenylcyclopropenone (DPC). These receptors were collected from a woman in her twenties or thirties with alopecia areata. Some clones in this sample may be carry-over from other donors' samples.

In this sample, this clonotype turned up many times. V and J are TRBV3-1 and TRBJ2-3; 7 bases line up with TRBD2. CDR1 and CDR2 from the germline V gene are LGHDT and YNNKEL (reference sequence). CDR3 length: 16 residues. V was pared by 0 bases and J by 2 bases, with 5 bases of the junction left unmatched. CDR3 loop: CASSQDWSGNTDTQYF. In nucleotides, the CDR3 is TGTGCCAGCAGCCAAGATTGGAGCGGGAACACAGATACGCAGTATTTT.

This clonotype occurred a few times. The chain couples TRBV2 to TRBJ2-5; 10 positions match TRBD1. V lost 8 bases, J lost 6 bases, and 3 bases stayed unmatched. CDR3 size: 12 residues. Germline lookup yields CDR1 SNHLY and CDR2 FYNNEI. CDR3 in amino acids: CASEGQGKTQYF. The CDR3 DNA reads TGTGCCAGCGAGGGACAGGGGAAGACCCAGTACTTC.

This clonotype came up many times. The rearrangement joins TRBV10-3 to TRBJ1-2; D may be TRBD1 (5 bases). Trimming removed 6 bases at V and 3 bases at J, with 20 bases between. This CDR3 spans 16 amino acids. CDR1 and CDR2 (germline): ENHRY, SYGVKD. In nucleotides, the CDR3 is TGTGCCATCAGCCCCCAAGGACAAATTACGGACTATGGCTACACCTTC. It codes for CAISPQGQITDYGYTF.

This clonotype was seen repeatedly, ten times or more. This chain joins TRBV20-1 and TRBJ1-2; no firm D call. Trimming pared 7 bases from V and 3 bases from J, leaving 6 bases between. Per the germline V gene, CDR1 is DFQATT and CDR2 is SNEGSKA (reference sequence). CDR3 length equals 10 residues. The CDR3 coding sequence is TGCAGTGTGGGTGACTATGGCTACACCTTC. This gives the protein CSVGDYGYTF.

This clonotype has just a few counts. This chain joins TRBV11-2 and TRBJ2-1; 7 bases align to TRBD2. J was trimmed by 7 bases and V by 1 base; bases with no gene match: 7. This CDR3 comprises 15 residues. Germline assignment: CDR1 SGHAT and CDR2 FQNNGV. The CDR3: CASSLGRGVGNEQFF. DNA for the CDR3: TGTGCCAGCAGCTTAGGACGGGGGGTGGGTAATGAGCAGTTCTTC.

Ten or more counts support this clonotype. The J gene is TRBJ2-1, the V gene TRBV10-3; possible D gene TRBD2, 7 bases. CDR3 length equals 16 residues. Germline V gene sequence: CDR1 ENHRY, CDR2 SYGVKD. The germline V and J ends were trimmed by 6 bases and 1 base, with 16 bases remaining between them. The CDR3 reads CAISARGAGSYNEQFF. CDR3 bases: TGTGCCATCAGCGCCCGGGGGGCTGGGTCCTACAATGAGCAGTTCTTC.

In its sample, this clonotype was seen many times. This chain uses TRBV12-3 or TRBV12-4 with TRBJ1-1; D gene ambiguous. Between the trimmed V and J ends, which lost 5 bases and 1 base, there was a span of 14 bases. The CDR3 loop spans 15 amino acids. As DNA, the CDR3 is TGTGCCAGCAGTACCTGGCGGGGAGGGAACACTGAAGCTTTCTTT. This codes for CASSTWRGGNTEAFF.

This clonotype was picked up many times. The chain couples TRBV18 to TRBJ2-3; 10 nucleotides align to TRBD1. This CDR3 is built from 14 residues. Per the germline V gene, CDR1 is KGHSH and CDR2 is LQKENI. Losses at the gene ends were 3 bases for V and 5 bases for J; bases not matched to a gene: 2. CDR3 sequence (DNA): TGTGCCAGCTCACCGGGACAGGGGCGAGATACGCAGTATTTT. It yields the protein CASSPGQGRDTQYF.

This clonotype was seen more than once but under ten times. A junction end diverges from the germline sequence, so it may reflect a read error. The J gene is TRBJ1-4, the V gene TRBV20-1; no clear D. Germline-derived CDR1 and CDR2 are DFQATT and SNEGSKA (reference sequence). This CDR3 contains 11 residues. The CDR3 region has the DNA TGCAGTGCTATTTCCGGGCCAAAAGCCGAATTT. Residues: CSAISGPKAEF.

Ten or more counts support this clonotype. V gene TRBV20-1 combines with J gene TRBJ2-3; D not certain. The CDR3 contains 15 residues. Trimming removed 1 base from V and 1 base from J, with 12 bases in between. Germline V gives CDR1 DFQATT, CDR2 SNEGSKA (reference sequence). The CDR3 sequence: CSARVGWVGTDTQYF. CDR3 nucleotide sequence: TGCAGTGCTAGAGTCGGTTGGGTGGGCACAGATACGCAGTATTTT.

This clonotype was seen ten or more times. The V gene is TRBV27, the J gene TRBJ2-1, with 11 bases matching TRBD2. The germline V gene has CDR1 MNHEY and CDR2 SMNVEV (reference sequence). The CDR3 has 16 residues. Trimming at V came to 8 bases and at J to 4 bases, leaving 10 bases not matched to a gene. CDR3 sequence reads: CASAEFLAGGYNEQFF. CDR3 coding DNA: TGTGCCAGCGCCGAGTTCTTAGCGGGGGGGTACAATGAGCAGTTCTTC.

This chain links TRBV19 with TRBJ1-4; 7 bases match TRBD1. The germline CDR1 and CDR2 sequences are LNHDA and SQIVND (reference sequence). The ends lost 3 bases at V and 0 bases at J; junction bases unmatched: 10. The CDR3 consists of 18 residues. The CDR3, as DNA: TGTGCCAGTAGTATTGGCAGGGGGGCTGCGGCAACTAATGAAAAACTGTTTTTT. This sequence encodes CASSIGRGAAATNEKLFF.

The genes are TRBV15 and TRBJ2-7; tentative D call: TRBD2 (6 bases). CDR3 length: 15 amino acids. V was pared by 0 bases and J by 1 base, with 10 bases between. Germline loops: CDR1 LNHNV, CDR2 YYDKDF (reference sequence). CDR3 region: CATSRDPGSSYEQYF. The CDR3 DNA reads TGTGCCACCAGCAGAGATCCCGGGAGTTCCTACGAGCAGTACTTC.

This clonotype came up many times. The rearrangement joins TRBV12-3 or TRBV12-4 to TRBJ2-1; unclear D gene. V shed 0 bases and J shed 14 bases, with 8 bases lying between them. This CDR3 spans 11 amino acids. Here the CDR3 DNA reads TGTGCCAGCAGTTTAGCGGGTGCTGAGTTCTTC. It specifies CASSLAGAEFF.

This clonotype has ten or more counts. V usage is TRBV7-2 and J usage is TRBJ2-7; 7 bases map to TRBD2. V gave up 1 base and J gave up 1 base; unmatched junction bases: 13. The CDR3 runs to 18 residues. Germline CDR1 reads SGHTA; CDR2 reads FQGNSA. CDR3 amino acids: CASSLGRPSGGQSYEQYF. The CDR3 DNA sequence: TGTGCCAGCAGCTTAGGCAGGCCTAGCGGTGGGCAGTCCTACGAGCAGTACTTC. The full variable domain, rest sourced from reference TRBV7-2 and TRBJ2-7, is GAGVSQSPSNKVTEKGKDVELRCDPISGHTALYWYRQSLGQGLEFLIYFQGNSAPDKSGLPSDRFSAERTGGSVSTLTIQRTQQEDSAVYLCASSLGRPSGGQSYEQYFGPGTRLTVT.

This clonotype turned up a few times. The genes are TRBV18 and TRBJ1-1; D is unclear. The germline V and J ends were trimmed by 1 base and 0 bases, with 9 bases remaining between them. The CDR3 spans 15 residues. Per germline, CDR1 KGHSH and CDR2 LQKENI. For the CDR3, the DNA is TGTGCCAGCTCACCACAGCAGGAGCTGAACACTGAAGCTTTCTTT. Its protein product is CASSPQQELNTEAFF.

The table lists this clonotype with a count of one. This sequence joins TRBV30 and TRBJ1-5; the D gene is possibly TRBD1 (6 bases). CDR1 is GTSNPN and CDR2 is SVGIG in the germline V gene (reference sequence). The germline V and J ends were trimmed by 1 base and 0 bases, with 16 bases remaining between them. This CDR3 has 17 residues. The DNA of the CDR3 is TGTGCCTGGAGTGGGGCAGGGGCAGCTAATAGCAATCAGCCCCAGCATTTT. Translation: CAWSGAGAANSNQPQHF.

In its sample, this clonotype was seen many times. The chain is built from TRBV24-1 and TRBJ2-1; no reliable D call. Germline V CDR1 and CDR2: KGHDR, SFDVKD. With 4 bases removed from V and 9 bases from J, the gap between germline ends came to 12 bases. CDR3 length: 13 amino acids. The DNA for the CDR3 is TGTGCCACCAGTGAGCGGACCTCGGGTGAGCAGTTCTTC. Translation gives CATSERTSGEQFF.

This clonotype occurred many times. CDR3 protein: CASSQEKGDDSYF. The CDR3 DNA reads as TGTGCCAGCAGCCAAGAAAAGGGAGATGACAGTTATTTT. The chain is built from TRBV4-2 and TRBJ2-3, with D perhaps assigned TRBD1 or TRBD2 (5 bases each). Trimming left V 0 bases short and J 15 bases short, with 16 bases between. The germline V gene has CDR1 LGHNA and CDR2 YNFKEQ. The CDR3 has 13 amino acids.

This clonotype was found many times. CDR3: CASSYSALRGGRETQYF. CDR3 nucleotide sequence: TGTGCCAGCAGTTATTCTGCTCTCCGGGGGGGCCGCGAGACCCAGTACTTC. The V call is TRBV2, the J call TRBJ2-5, with 8 bases identical to TRBD2. This CDR3 contains 17 residues. Unmatched junction bases numbered 16, after V lost 5 bases and J lost 5 bases. Germline V gene data show CDR1 as SNHLY and CDR2 as FYNNEI.